The 7 T cell receptor beta chains reported below all come from one sample, sequenced in a study of cytotoxic CD8 clonotypes in ibrutinib-treated CLL. Profiling relied on immunoSEQ multiplex PCR, and the TCRdb table lists in-frame clones only, not all of them. Here the sample spans roughly 200,000 clones, over 60% being singletons. Sequencing was performed on PBMCs, taken after 24 months of ibrutinib treatment. The receptor set was obtained from a human donor with chronic lymphocytic leukemia.

The V and J genes are TRBV29-1 and TRBJ2-2; 9 bases are shared with TRBD1. CDR1 is SQVTM, CDR2 ANQGSEA, per germline. The CDR3 totals 15 residues. V was clipped by 7 bases and J by 5 bases; unmatched bases: 11. The CDR3 nucleotides are TGCAGCGCCAGAGAGGGGACAGGGTTAACCGGGGAGCTGTTTTTT. It codes for CSAREGTGLTGELFF.

The chain employs TRBV30 and TRBJ2-3, with 11 bases lining up with TRBD1. The CDR3 runs to 13 residues. Trimming at V came to 5 bases and at J to 4 bases, leaving 2 bases not matched to a gene. Per the germline V gene, CDR1 is GTSNPN and CDR2 is SVGIG (reference sequence). CDR3 in amino acids: CAWGGQGADTQYF. The CDR3 DNA is TGTGCCTGGGGGGGACAGGGGGCAGATACGCAGTATTTT.

This clone has a single count. The rearrangement links TRBV7-8 to TRBJ2-3, with TRBD2 identical over 8 bases. The CDR3 sequence is 15 residues long. The trim removed 5 bases at V and 2 bases at J, leaving 6 bases unmatched. Per germline, CDR1 SGHVS and CDR2 FQNEAQ. CDR3 sequence reads: CASSPWREATDTQYF. The CDR3 nucleotides read TGTGCCAGCAGCCCTTGGCGGGAGGCCACAGATACGCAGTATTTT.

The gene calls are TRBV27 and TRBJ2-2; possible D gene TRBD2, 5 bases. Germline V gene lookup returns CDR1 MNHEY and CDR2 SMNVEV (reference sequence). The CDR3 runs to 14 residues. With 0 bases removed from V and 7 bases from J, the gap between germline ends came to 9 bases. CDR3 in amino acids: CASSLSRGYGELFF. Here the CDR3 DNA reads TGTGCCAGCAGTTTATCGAGAGGGTACGGGGAGCTGTTTTTT.

The chain has TRBV4-1 and TRBJ2-5; the D gene is possibly TRBD2 (6 bases). The V gene lost 5 bases and the J gene lost 2 bases, with 15 bases spanning the gap. The CDR3 length is 15 residues. Germline V gene lookup returns CDR1 MGHRA and CDR2 YSYEKL. Here the CDR3 DNA reads TGCGCCAGCAGCAGGGGAGGCGCTCCTCAAGAGACCCAGTACTTC. Translating gives CASSRGGAPQETQYF.

The rearrangement uses TRBV5-1 and TRBJ2-7, with TRBD2 identical over 15 bases. This CDR3 is built from 16 residues. V gave up 6 bases and J gave up 4 bases; unmatched junction bases: 8. CDR1 is SGHRS and CDR2 is YFSETQ in the germline V gene. CDR3 region: CASTKGTSGRSYEQYF. The CDR3 DNA sequence: TGCGCCAGCACAAAGGGGACTAGCGGGAGGTCGTACGAGCAGTACTTC.

The chain is built from TRBV14 and TRBJ2-6, with D maybe TRBD1 (5 bases). Germline-derived CDR1 and CDR2 are SGHDN and FVKESK. Trimming took 0 bases from V and 0 from J, leaving 9 bases between them. This CDR3 is built from 17 residues. The CDR3 sequence is CASSQETATSGANVLTF. DNA for the CDR3: TGTGCCAGCAGCCAAGAGACAGCTACCTCTGGGGCCAACGTCCTGACTTTC.